These T cell receptor beta chains were read from a single sample in a study of pediatric ulcerative colitis. Using immunoSEQ multiplex PCR, the repertoire was profiled, and TCRdb retains in-frame clones only, with some absent. Of 10,000 or so clones in the sample, over 80% were seen once. The sequencing sample was made of blood. These receptors came from a girl aged 10 to 17 with moderate ulcerative colitis. Each CDR3 is given with its conserved first and last residue. The D gene is left open where the match is weak. Size is stated for part of the rows, as once, few or many counts, or as a class when the clone is expanded.

CDR3: CASSYLGTSGINEQFF
V: TRBV13
J: TRBJ2-1
length: 16
D: TRBD2
size: once

CDR3: CASSMWGANNEQFF
V: TRBV19
J: TRBJ2-1
length: 14
D: .
size: .

CDR3: CASSVNPDRASSYEQYF
V: TRBV9
J: TRBJ2-7
length: 17
D: TRBD1
size: .

CDR3: CASSVGTETGETQYF
V: TRBV5-6
J: TRBJ2-5
length: 15
D: TRBD1
size: .

CDR3: CASSLETGTTEAFF
V: TRBV11-2
J: TRBJ1-1
length: 14
D: TRBD1
size: .

CDR3: CASSQSGTGGETQYF
V: TRBV14
J: TRBJ2-5
length: 15
D: TRBD1
size: .

CDR3: CASSPYSSPGTPNTGELFF
V: TRBV18
J: TRBJ2-2
length: 19
D: .
size: .

CDR3: CASNPTGSNQPQHF
V: TRBV6-1
J: TRBJ1-5
length: 14
D: TRBD1
size: .

CDR3: CASSRDSYEQYF
V: TRBV28
J: TRBJ2-7
length: 12
D: .
size: .

CDR3: CASSDTVFTSGINEQFF
V: TRBV6-1
J: TRBJ2-1
length: 17
D: TRBD2
size: .

CDR3: CASSPNLLAGVGEQFF
V: TRBV7-3
J: TRBJ2-1
length: 16
D: TRBD2
size: .

CDR3: CASSLAGEGMNTEAFF
V: TRBV5-1
J: TRBJ1-1
length: 16
D: .
size: .

CDR3: CASSPLQGDYGYTF
V: TRBV7-9
J: TRBJ1-2
length: 14
D: .
size: .

CDR3: CASSFPGRPDEAFF
V: TRBV7-9
J: TRBJ1-1
length: 14
D: .
size: .

CDR3: CASSRTGLGAYEQYF
V: TRBV18
J: TRBJ2-7
length: 15
D: .
size: .

CDR3: CASRASGGRTDTQYF
V: TRBV14
J: TRBJ2-3
length: 15
D: TRBD2
size: .

CDR3: CASSLRGRETQYF
V: TRBV9
J: TRBJ2-5
length: 13
D: .
size: .

CDR3: CASSPTNQPQHF
V: TRBV7-9
J: TRBJ1-5
length: 12
D: .
size: .

CDR3: CASSLNNPSTDTQYF
V: TRBV5-1
J: TRBJ2-3
length: 15
D: .
size: .

CDR3: CASSQDLSRPSNQPQHF
V: TRBV4-1
J: TRBJ1-5
length: 17
D: .
size: .

CDR3: CASSFPIVREQYF
V: TRBV28
J: TRBJ2-7
length: 13
D: .
size: .

CDR3: CAWSAKTPYFSGRSEGELFF
V: TRBV30
J: TRBJ2-2
length: 20
D: TRBD2
size: .

CDR3: CASSPTGGVSRMAYEQYF
V: TRBV2
J: TRBJ2-7
length: 18
D: TRBD1
size: .

CDR3: CASSQVGVDNSPLHF
V: TRBV4-2
J: TRBJ1-6
length: 15
D: .
size: once

CDR3: CASSLRGLAGEYEQYF
V: TRBV27
J: TRBJ2-7
length: 16
D: TRBD2
size: .

CDR3: CASSLMLGRPSEDTQYF
V: TRBV27
J: TRBJ2-3
length: 17
D: .
size: .

CDR3: CSVEEPPYTQYF
V: TRBV29-1
J: TRBJ2-3
length: 12
D: .
size: .

CDR3: CASSQVAGPYNEQFF
V: TRBV4-1
J: TRBJ2-1
length: 15
D: TRBD2
size: .

CDR3: CASSPKPGTGSTDTQYF
V: TRBV18
J: TRBJ2-3
length: 17
D: .
size: .

CDR3: CASSRAGTGGFGYTF
V: TRBV23-1
J: TRBJ1-2
length: 15
D: TRBD1
size: .

CDR3: CASSMYGYTDTQYF
V: TRBV19
J: TRBJ2-3
length: 14
D: .
size: .

CDR3: CASSPDRGVGYEQYF
V: TRBV28
J: TRBJ2-7
length: 15
D: TRBD1
size: .

CDR3: CASSNRDSDYEQYF
V: TRBV7-9
J: TRBJ2-7
length: 14
D: .
size: .

CDR3: CASSPRQSSYNEQFF
V: TRBV18
J: TRBJ2-1
length: 15
D: .
size: .

CDR3: CASSIRLAGPYEQYF
V: TRBV19
J: TRBJ2-7
length: 15
D: TRBD2
size: .

CDR3: CASSGVGTRSSYEQYF
V: TRBV7-9
J: TRBJ2-7
length: 16
D: .
size: .

CDR3: CASTYTGQGPPEEQYF
V: TRBV5-1
J: TRBJ2-3
length: 16
D: TRBD1
size: .

CDR3: CASGLAGSSYNEQFF
V: TRBV7-9
J: TRBJ2-1
length: 15
D: .
size: .

CDR3: CASSLTGGEGYTF
V: TRBV7-3
J: TRBJ1-2
length: 13
D: TRBD1
size: .

CDR3: CATKPGGGSNEKLFF
V: TRBV5-1
J: TRBJ1-4
length: 15
D: .
size: .

CDR3: CASSTGVENTEAFF
V: TRBV19
J: TRBJ1-1
length: 14
D: .
size: .

CDR3: CAIRQAPNYGYTF
V: TRBV6-5
J: TRBJ1-2
length: 13
D: .
size: .

CDR3: CASSPGGTNTGELFF
V: TRBV9
J: TRBJ2-2
length: 15
D: .
size: once

CDR3: CASSLRLTDGTGELFF
V: TRBV5-1
J: TRBJ2-2
length: 16
D: .
size: .

CDR3: CASGVGSRGTGELFF
V: TRBV2
J: TRBJ2-2
length: 15
D: .
size: few

CDR3: CASSTGEDQPQHF
V: TRBV18
J: TRBJ1-5
length: 13
D: .
size: .

CDR3: CASSQDPQRHYGYTF
V: TRBV4-2
J: TRBJ1-2
length: 15
D: .
size: .

CDR3: CASTALLRGSTDTQYF
V: TRBV5-6
J: TRBJ2-3
length: 16
D: .
size: .

CDR3: CASSLVPLAGVGREQFF
V: TRBV5-1
J: TRBJ2-1
length: 17
D: TRBD2
size: .

CDR3: CASSQGQSEQFF
V: TRBV4-1
J: TRBJ2-1
length: 12
D: .
size: .

CDR3: CASSLDRNTGELFF
V: TRBV11-2
J: TRBJ2-2
length: 14
D: .
size: .

CDR3: CAMQGYNEQFF
V: TRBV2
J: TRBJ2-1
length: 11
D: .
size: .

CDR3: CASSFGLHTDTQYF
V: TRBV11-3
J: TRBJ2-3
length: 14
D: .
size: .

CDR3: CASQSGRFDEQYF
V: TRBV28
J: TRBJ2-7
length: 13
D: TRBD2
size: once

CDR3: CASSEARYTEAFF
V: TRBV25-1
J: TRBJ1-1
length: 13
D: .
size: .

CDR3: CASSLETAAYGYTF
V: TRBV5-1
J: TRBJ1-2
length: 14
D: .
size: .

CDR3: CASSLYGNNEQFF
V: TRBV11-2
J: TRBJ2-1
length: 13
D: .
size: once

CDR3: CASAQGRPNTGELFF
V: TRBV12-5
J: TRBJ2-2
length: 15
D: .
size: .

CDR3: CASSSYSSGTGDYTF
V: TRBV7-9
J: TRBJ1-2
length: 15
D: TRBD1
size: .

CDR3: CASSNRNTEAFF
V: TRBV10-1
J: TRBJ1-1
length: 12
D: .
size: .